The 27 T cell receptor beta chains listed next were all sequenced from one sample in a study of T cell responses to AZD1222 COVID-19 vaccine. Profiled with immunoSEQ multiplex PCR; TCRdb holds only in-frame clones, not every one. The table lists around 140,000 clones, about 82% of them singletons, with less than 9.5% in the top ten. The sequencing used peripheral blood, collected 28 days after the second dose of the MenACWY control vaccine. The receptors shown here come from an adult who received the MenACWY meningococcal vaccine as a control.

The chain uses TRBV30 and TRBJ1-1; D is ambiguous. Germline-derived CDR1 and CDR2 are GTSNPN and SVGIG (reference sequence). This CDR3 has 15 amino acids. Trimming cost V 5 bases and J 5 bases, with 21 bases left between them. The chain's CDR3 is CAWVLPSTLGTEAFF. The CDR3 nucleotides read TGTGCCTGGGTACTCCCTTCCACATTGGGGACTGAAGCTTTCTTT.

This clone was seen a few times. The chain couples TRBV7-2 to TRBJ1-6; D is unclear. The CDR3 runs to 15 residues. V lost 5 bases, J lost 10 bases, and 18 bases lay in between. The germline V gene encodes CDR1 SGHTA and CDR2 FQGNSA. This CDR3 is CASSARSGGDSPLHF. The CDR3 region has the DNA TGTGCCAGCAGCGCTAGGTCGGGCGGCGACTCACCCCTCCACTTT.

The CDR3 nucleotides read TGCGCCAGCAGCCCGGGACAGGGATTCGATGAGCAGTTCTTC. The encoded protein is CASSPGQGFDEQFF. The V and J genes are TRBV5-1 and TRBJ2-1, with 9 bases matching TRBD1. Germline V gene lookup returns CDR1 SGHRS and CDR2 YFSETQ. J lost 8 bases, V lost 4 bases, and 7 bases had no gene match. This CDR3 region has 14 residues.

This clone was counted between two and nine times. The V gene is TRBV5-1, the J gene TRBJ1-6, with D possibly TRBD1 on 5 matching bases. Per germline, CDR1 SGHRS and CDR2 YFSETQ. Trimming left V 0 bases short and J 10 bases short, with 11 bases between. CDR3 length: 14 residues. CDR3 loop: CASSLDPEGSPLHF. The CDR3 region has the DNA TGCGCCAGCAGCTTGGATCCCGAGGGGTCACCCCTCCACTTT.

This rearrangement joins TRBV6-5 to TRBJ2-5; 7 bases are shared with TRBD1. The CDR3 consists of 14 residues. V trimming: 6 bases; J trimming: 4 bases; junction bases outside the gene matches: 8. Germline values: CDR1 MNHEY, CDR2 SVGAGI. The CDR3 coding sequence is TGTGCCAGCAGCCTAGAACAGGGGAGAGAGACCCAGTACTTC. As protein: CASSLEQGRETQYF.

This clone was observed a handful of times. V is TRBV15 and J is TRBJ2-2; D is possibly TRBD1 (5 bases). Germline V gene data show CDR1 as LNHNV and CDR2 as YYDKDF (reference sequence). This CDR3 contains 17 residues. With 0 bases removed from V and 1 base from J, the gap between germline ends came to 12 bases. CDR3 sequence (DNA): TGTGCCACCAGCAGAGATCTCAGGGTTATGAACACCGGGGAGCTGTTTTTT. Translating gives CATSRDLRVMNTGELFF. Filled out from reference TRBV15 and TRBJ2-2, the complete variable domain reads DAMVIQNPRYQVTQFGKPVTLSCSQTLNHNVMYWYQQKSSQAPKLLFHYYDKDFNNEADTPDNFQSRRPNTSFCFLDIRSPGLGDTAMYLCATSRDLRVMNTGELFFGEGSRLTVL.

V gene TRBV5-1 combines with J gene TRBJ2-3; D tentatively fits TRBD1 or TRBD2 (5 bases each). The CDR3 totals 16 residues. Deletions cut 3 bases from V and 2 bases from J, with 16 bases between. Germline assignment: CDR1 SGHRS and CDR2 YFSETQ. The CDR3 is CASSSQGWGTTDTQYF. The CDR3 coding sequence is TGCGCCAGCAGCTCGCAGGGATGGGGGACCACAGATACGCAGTATTTT.

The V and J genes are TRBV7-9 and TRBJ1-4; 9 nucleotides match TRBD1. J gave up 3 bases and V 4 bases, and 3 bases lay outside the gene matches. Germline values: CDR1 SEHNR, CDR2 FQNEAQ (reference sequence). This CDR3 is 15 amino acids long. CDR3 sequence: CASSSTGGSNEKLFF. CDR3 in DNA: TGTGCCAGCAGCTCCACAGGGGGCTCTAATGAAAAACTGTTTTTT.

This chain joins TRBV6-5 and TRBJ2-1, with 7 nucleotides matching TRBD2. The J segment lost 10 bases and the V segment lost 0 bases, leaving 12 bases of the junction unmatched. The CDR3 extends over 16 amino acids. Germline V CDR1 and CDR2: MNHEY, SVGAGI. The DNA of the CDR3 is TGTGCCAGCAGTTACTCACTAGCGCAACGACCTGGGGAGCAGTTCTTC. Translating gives CASSYSLAQRPGEQFF.

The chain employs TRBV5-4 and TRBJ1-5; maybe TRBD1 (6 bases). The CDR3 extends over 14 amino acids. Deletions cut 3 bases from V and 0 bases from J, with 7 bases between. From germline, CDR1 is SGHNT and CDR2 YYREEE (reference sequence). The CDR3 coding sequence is TGTGCCAGCAGCTCACAGGGTAGCAATCAGCCCCAGCATTTT. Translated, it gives CASSSQGSNQPQHF.

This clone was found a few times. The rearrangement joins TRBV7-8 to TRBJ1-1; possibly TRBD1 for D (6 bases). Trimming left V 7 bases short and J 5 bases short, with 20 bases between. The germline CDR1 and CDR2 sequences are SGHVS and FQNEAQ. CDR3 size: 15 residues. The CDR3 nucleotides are TGTGCCAGCACAGAAATGGGAACAGGGTTAACTGAAGCTTTCTTT. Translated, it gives CASTEMGTGLTEAFF. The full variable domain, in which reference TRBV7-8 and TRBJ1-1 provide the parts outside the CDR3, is GAGVSQSPRYKVAKRGQDVALRCDPISGHVSLFWYQQALGQGPEFLTYFQNEAQLDKSGLPSDRFFAERPEGSVSTLKIQRTQQEDSAVYLCASTEMGTGLTEAFFGQGTRLTVV.

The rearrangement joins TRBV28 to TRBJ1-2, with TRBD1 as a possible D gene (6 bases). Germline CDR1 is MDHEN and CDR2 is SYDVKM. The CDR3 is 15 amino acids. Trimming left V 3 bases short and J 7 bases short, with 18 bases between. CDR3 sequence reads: CASSLDFGTRRGYTF. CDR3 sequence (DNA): TGTGCCAGCAGTTTGGATTTTGGGACACGTCGTGGCTACACCTTC.

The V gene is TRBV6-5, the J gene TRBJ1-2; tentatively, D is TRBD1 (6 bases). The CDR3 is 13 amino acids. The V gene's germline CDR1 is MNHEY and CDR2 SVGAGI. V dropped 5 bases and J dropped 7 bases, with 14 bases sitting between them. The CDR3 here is CASSQQGVGGYTF. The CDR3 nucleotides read TGTGCCAGCAGTCAACAGGGTGTGGGTGGCTACACCTTC.

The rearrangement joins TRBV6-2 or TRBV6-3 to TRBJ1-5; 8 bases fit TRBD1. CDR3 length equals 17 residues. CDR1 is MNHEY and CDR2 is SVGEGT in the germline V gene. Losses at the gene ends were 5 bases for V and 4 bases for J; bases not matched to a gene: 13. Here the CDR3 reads CASSTPRGRGLNQPQHF. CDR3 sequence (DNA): TGTGCCAGCAGTACCCCTCGGGGCAGGGGGCTGAATCAGCCCCAGCATTTT.

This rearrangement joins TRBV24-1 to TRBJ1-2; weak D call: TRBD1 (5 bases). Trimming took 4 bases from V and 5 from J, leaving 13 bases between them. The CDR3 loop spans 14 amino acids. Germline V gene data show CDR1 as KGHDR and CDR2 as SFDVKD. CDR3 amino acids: CATSDSGTAYGYTF. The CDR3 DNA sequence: TGTGCCACCAGTGACTCCGGGACCGCATATGGCTACACCTTC.

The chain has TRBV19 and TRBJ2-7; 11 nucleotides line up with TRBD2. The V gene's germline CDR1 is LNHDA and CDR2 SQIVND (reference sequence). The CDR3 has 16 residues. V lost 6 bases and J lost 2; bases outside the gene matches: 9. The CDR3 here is CASSHDGLAGTYEQYF. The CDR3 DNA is TGTGCCAGTAGCCATGACGGACTAGCGGGTACCTACGAGCAGTACTTC.

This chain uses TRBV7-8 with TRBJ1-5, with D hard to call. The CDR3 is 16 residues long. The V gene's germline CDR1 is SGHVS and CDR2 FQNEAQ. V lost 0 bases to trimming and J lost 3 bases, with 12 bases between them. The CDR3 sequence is CASSLAVYKDNQPQHF. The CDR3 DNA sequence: TGTGCCAGCAGCTTAGCTGTGTATAAGGACAATCAGCCCCAGCATTTT. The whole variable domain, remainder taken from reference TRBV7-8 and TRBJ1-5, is GAGVSQSPRYKVAKRGQDVALRCDPISGHVSLFWYQQALGQGPEFLTYFQNEAQLDKSGLPSDRFFAERPEGSVSTLKIQRTQQEDSAVYLCASSLAVYKDNQPQHFGDGTRLSIL.

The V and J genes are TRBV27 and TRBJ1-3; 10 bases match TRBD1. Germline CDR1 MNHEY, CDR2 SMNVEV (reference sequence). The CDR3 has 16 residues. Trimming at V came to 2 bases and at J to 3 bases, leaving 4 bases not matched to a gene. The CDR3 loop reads CASSLRDRGGGNTIYF. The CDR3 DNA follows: TGTGCCAGCAGTTTAAGGGACAGGGGTGGTGGAAACACCATATATTTT.

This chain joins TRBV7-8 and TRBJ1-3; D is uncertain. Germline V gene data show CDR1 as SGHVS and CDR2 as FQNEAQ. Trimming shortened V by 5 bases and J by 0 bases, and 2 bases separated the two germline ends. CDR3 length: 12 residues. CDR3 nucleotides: TGTGCCAGCAGCCCCTCTGGAAACACCATATATTTT. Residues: CASSPSGNTIYF.

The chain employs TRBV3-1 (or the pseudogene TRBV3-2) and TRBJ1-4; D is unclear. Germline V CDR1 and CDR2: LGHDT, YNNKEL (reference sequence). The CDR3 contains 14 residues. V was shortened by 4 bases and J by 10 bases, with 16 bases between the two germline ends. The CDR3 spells CASSPSLPLAKLFF. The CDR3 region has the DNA TGTGCCAGCAGCCCCTCCCTACCTTTGGCAAAACTGTTTTTT.

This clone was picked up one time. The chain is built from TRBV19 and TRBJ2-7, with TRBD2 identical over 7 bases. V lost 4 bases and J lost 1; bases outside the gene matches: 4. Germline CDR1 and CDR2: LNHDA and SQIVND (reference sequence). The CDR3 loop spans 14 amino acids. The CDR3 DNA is TGTGCCAGTAGTAACGGGGGAGGGTCCTACGAGCAGTACTTC. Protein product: CASSNGGGSYEQYF. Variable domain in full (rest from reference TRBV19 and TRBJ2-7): DGGITQSPKYLFRKEGQNVTLSCEQNLNHDAMYWYRQDPGQGLRLIYYSQIVNDFQKGDIAEGYSVSREKKESFPLTVTSAQKNPTAFYLCASSNGGGSYEQYFGPGTRLTVT.

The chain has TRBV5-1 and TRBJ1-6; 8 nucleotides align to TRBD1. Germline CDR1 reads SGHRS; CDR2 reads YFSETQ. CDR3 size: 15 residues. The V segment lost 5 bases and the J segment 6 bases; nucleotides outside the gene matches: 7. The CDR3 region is CASRTTGVGNSPLHF. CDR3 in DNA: TGCGCCAGCAGGACGACAGGGGTCGGTAATTCACCCCTCCACTTT.

In DNA, the CDR3 is TGTGCCAGCATCCAAGACAGGCTACAAGAGACCCAGTACTTC. It yields the protein CASIQDRLQETQYF. This chain links TRBV6-5 with TRBJ2-5; maybe TRBD1 (6 bases). Trimming stripped 7 bases from V and 2 bases from J, with 14 bases between. This CDR3 region has 14 residues. Germline values: CDR1 MNHEY, CDR2 SVGAGI.

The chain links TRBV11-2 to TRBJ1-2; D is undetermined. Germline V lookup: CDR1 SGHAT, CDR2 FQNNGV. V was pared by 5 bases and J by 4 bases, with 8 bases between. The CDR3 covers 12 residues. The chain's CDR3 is CASSLMRYGYTF. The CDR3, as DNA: TGTGCCAGCAGCCTCATGCGCTATGGCTACACCTTC.

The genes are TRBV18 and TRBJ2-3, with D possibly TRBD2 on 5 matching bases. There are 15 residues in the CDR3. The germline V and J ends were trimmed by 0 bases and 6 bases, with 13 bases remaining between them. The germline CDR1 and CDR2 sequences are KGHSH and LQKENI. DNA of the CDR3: TGTGCCAGCTCACCACCGGGAGAAACGGGGGATACGCAGTATTTT. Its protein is CASSPPGETGDTQYF.

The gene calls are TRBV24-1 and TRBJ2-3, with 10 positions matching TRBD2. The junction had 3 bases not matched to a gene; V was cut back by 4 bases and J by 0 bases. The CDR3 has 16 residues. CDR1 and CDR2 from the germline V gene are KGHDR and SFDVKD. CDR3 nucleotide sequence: TGTGCCACCAGTGACCTAGCGGGAGTAAGCACAGATACGCAGTATTTT. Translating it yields CATSDLAGVSTDTQYF.

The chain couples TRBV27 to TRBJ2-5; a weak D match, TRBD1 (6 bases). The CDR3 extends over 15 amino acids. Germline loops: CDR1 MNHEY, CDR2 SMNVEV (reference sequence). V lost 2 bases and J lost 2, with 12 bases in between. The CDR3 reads CASSLGMRGQETQYF. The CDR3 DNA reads TGTGCCAGCAGTTTAGGTATGAGGGGGCAAGAGACCCAGTACTTC.